This T cell receptor (beta chain) stems from a study of T cell responses to AZD1222 COVID-19 vaccine (dated by TCRdb to the early 2020s). In terms of the full investigation: A total of over 230 trial participants underwent TCR sequencing, of whom about 200 had received two doses of AZD1222 and about 25 had received two doses of the MenACWY control vaccine. Trial participants were enrolled into age subgroups of 18-55, 56-69 and 70-plus years, which contained 148, 28 and 57 TCR-sequenced participants, respectively. What the study reported, not specific to this receptor: Nearly half of unique spike-specific TCRs reportedly recognized epitopes outside regions mutated in the B.1.351 and B.1.1.7 variants. In the small 56-69-year group, the increase in depth fell short of significance, most likely because of low power. The whole spike protein was spanned by vaccine-associated CD4 TCRs, and dominant responses were seen in regions 160-218 and 743-854. Because no day 14 peak-response samples were available, the repertoires could be characterized only after the peak T cell response. A significant rise in spike-specific TCR breadth and depth was observed after two AZD1222 doses relative to day 0 and relative to MenACWY recipients. Only six or seven AZD1222 recipients were SARS-CoV-2 seropositive at baseline, limiting conclusions about previously exposed vaccinees. Participants were mostly white British, with more females than males. The authors suggested clonal diversity may have been underestimated.

The time point label here, explained by the study, means: about 28 days (+/-7) after the second vaccine dose. AZD1222 recipients whose second dose came at about 4 weeks and those whose second dose came at about 12 weeks were combined into one group, since spike-specific TCR depth and breadth did not differ between the two schedules. The vaccinee samples were drawn from two UK trials, COV001 and COV002, one of which was a single-blind randomized controlled phase 2/3 trial testing AZD1222 (ChAdOx1 nCoV-19) in healthy adults. For TCRbeta chain sequencing, PBMC samples from trial participants were taken at day 0 and at day 28 after the second dose. The CDR3 regions of human TCRbeta chains were subjected to immunosequencing. Per the source publication's procedure: Repertoire TCRs were matched against a reference library of SARS-CoV-2-specific TCRs generated with the MIRA antigen-specificity platform. Breadth meant the fraction of unique TCRs that were SARS-CoV-2-associated, whereas depth meant the fraction of total T cells that were SARS-CoV-2-associated. Each spike-specific TCR was assigned to its reactive spike region and to a CD4 or CD8 class using the MIRA data. Log10-transformed breadth and depth values were compared by one-way ANOVA with Sidak's multiple comparisons tests. Imported from immuneACCESS, the table was reduced by TCRdb to in-frame sequences with V and J called. These copies leave out some clones; in studies compared against another copy, an unresolved V gene accounts for under half, and the cause of the remainder is not known. For V, J and clone size, that table is used; D and trimming come from the DNA. The sample profile shows some 110,000 clones; approximately 90% of them were found once. The ten largest make up approximately 6.5% of the sample.

On this clone itself: Which antigen it targets is not known. Qualities for individual bases were not recorded, and no much larger clone is one base off.

The sample consisted of peripheral blood, taken 28 days after the second AZD1222 dose. This TCR was sampled from an adult who received the AZD1222 COVID-19 vaccine.

CDR3 sequence: CASSWTGSGDTQYF. The DNA sequence is TGTGCCAGCAGCTGGACCGGGTCCGGCGATACGCAGTATTTT. The V and J genes are TRBV7-3 and TRBJ2-3; no D segment can be confidently identified. Spanning cysteine to phenylalanine, the CDR3 consists of 14 amino acids. Only the CDR3 part of the read is kept: 42 bases, read in frame from the first base. V is cut by 4 bases and J by 6 bases, and the space between the germline ends is 14 bases. The germline V gene yields SGHTA for CDR1 and FQGTGA for CDR2.